This TCR beta chain was captured by sequencing in a study of blood T cell repertoires in COVID-19 (dated by TCRdb to the early 2020s). With regard to the full study: Collaborator samples came from the United States, Italy and Spain and covered acute and convalescent phases of COVID-19. The prospective study material was composed of cDNA or gDNA derived from T cells, B-cell-depleted T cells, or PBMCs. Deeply sampled blood TCRbeta repertoires from subjects exposed to, actively infected with, or recovered from COVID-19 were included in the dataset. The repertoires were made available in a free public database intended to serve as a resource for research on the immune response to SARS-CoV-2. Samples were obtained from the ongoing ImmuneRACE study (first 160 participants) and from about 1,300 subjects provided by 6 global collaborators. A de-identified subject ID, COVID-19 status, age in years and sex were almost always included in the sample metadata. Where HLA class I and class II types were available, the types were taken from metadata supplied by the sample provider, not from assay-based typing. What the study reported, not specific to this receptor: Clinical and demographic metadata were provided uncurated, with the amount varying by source and participant.

Each collaborating institution followed its own protocols to collect whole blood in K2EDTA tubes. For TCRbeta analysis, collaborators shipped samples in one of three forms: frozen whole blood, isolated PBMCs, or DNA extracted from either of those sample types. The germline ends are 22 bases apart after V is trimmed by 9 bases and J by 8 bases. Measured from the cysteine to the phenylalanine, the CDR3 is 14 residues long. Only the CDR3 DNA is retained, 42 bases long and in frame from the first base. CDR1 SNHLY and CDR2 FYNNEI are derived from the germline V gene. Comment on this clone: The antigen it recognizes is unknown. The record has no base qualities; no much larger clone is one base away.

TCRbeta CDR3 regions were amplified from genomic DNA by means of the immunoSEQ Assay, a bias-controlled multiplex PCR. As for how the authors treated the data: The number of nucleated cells in each sample was estimated by amplification of reference gene primers within the assay. Sequence reads were collapsed and filtered to measure the absolute abundance of every unique TCRbeta CDR3 rearrangement. Productive Simpson clonality was computed per sample as the square root of Simpson's diversity index over productive rearrangements. TCRdb took over this immuneACCESS table, retaining in-frame rearrangements with V and J assigned. Such tables are incomplete; in checked studies, under half of the missing clones stem from an unresolved V gene, and the remainder is unexplained. The DNA gave D and trimming, while V, J and clone size come from that table. This sample lists 110,000 to 150,000 clones; just under 90% were detected once. In total, the top ten clones hold roughly 4% of the sample.

Sequenced sample: peripheral blood. This clonotype originated in a woman between 40 and 55 years old with acute or convalescent COVID-19. The chain links TRBV2 with TRBJ1-2; a tentative D call is TRBD1 (6 bases match). The DNA sequence is as follows: TGTGCCAGGGGGGGGCTCGGGACAACGGTCGGCTACACCTTC. It is translated as CARGGLGTTVGYTF.